This T cell receptor beta chain emerged from a study of tissue T cells after allogeneic stem cell transplantation. Clones were sequenced by immunoSEQ multiplex PCR, and TCRdb holds only the in-frame ones, with some missing. The sample carries 1,700 or so clones, approximately 48% recorded once. The ends lost 6 bases at V and 6 bases at J; junction bases unmatched: 4. The CDR3 has 13 residues. Per germline, CDR1 SNHLY and CDR2 FYNGKV (reference sequence). Regarding this clone: Gene and germline names: mouse. Coverage ceases 1 residue before the CDR3 finishes, and the germline J gene fills in the end.

The time point here: mouse harvest day 14 after allogeneic transplant. Tail vein injection delivered 10^7 T-cell-depleted bone marrow cells and 10^6 splenic CD5+ T cells. Tissues came from B6→BALB/c major-mismatch GVHD mice at day 7 or 14. This sequence was found in a female BALB/c mouse given C57BL/6 T cells with graft-versus-host disease after an allogeneic hematopoietic cell transplant. Sequences were obtained from gut tissue. The gene calls are TRBV3 and TRBJ2-1; 8 bases are a match to TRBD1. The chain's CDR3 is CASRRQGSAEQFF. Partial CDR3 DNA: TGTGCCAGCAGACGACAGGGGAGTGCTGAGCAGTTC.